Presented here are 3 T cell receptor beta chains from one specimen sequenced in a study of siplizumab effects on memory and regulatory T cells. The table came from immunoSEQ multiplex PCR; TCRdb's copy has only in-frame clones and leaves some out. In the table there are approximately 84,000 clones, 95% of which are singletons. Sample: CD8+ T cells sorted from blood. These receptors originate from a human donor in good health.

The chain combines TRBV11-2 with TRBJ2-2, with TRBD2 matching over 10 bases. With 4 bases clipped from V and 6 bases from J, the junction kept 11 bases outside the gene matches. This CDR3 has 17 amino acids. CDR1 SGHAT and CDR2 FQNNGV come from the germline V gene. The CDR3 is CASSSGFPSGSAGELFF. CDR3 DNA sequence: TGTGCCAGCAGCTCCGGATTCCCTAGCGGGAGTGCCGGGGAGCTGTTTTTT.

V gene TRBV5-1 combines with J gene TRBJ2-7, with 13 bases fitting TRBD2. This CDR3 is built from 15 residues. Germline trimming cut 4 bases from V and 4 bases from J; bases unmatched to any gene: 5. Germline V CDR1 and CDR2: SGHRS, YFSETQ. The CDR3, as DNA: TGCGCCAGCAGCCCGGGGACTAGCGGGATGTACGAGCAGTACTTC. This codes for CASSPGTSGMYEQYF.

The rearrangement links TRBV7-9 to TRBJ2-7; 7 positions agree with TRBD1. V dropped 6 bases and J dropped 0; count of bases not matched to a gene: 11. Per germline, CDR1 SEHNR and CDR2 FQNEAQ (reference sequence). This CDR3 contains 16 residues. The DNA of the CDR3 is TGTGCCAGCAGTCAGGCCCGTCGGGACAGCTCCTACGAGCAGTACTTC. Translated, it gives CASSQARRDSSYEQYF.